One sample yielded the 25 T cell receptor beta chains listed below, sequenced in a study of control samples from healthy donors and cancer patients. The assay was immunoSEQ multiplex PCR, and TCRdb's table has in-frame clones only and misses some. The table has about 110,000 clones, approximately 82% seen once. The source material was blood. These receptors came from a young man in good health.

By share, this clone ranks as medium-sized. The V call is TRBV11-3, the J call TRBJ2-1; D is unresolved. The CDR3 contains 13 residues. CDR1 and CDR2 (germline): SGHNT, YENEEA. Trimming pared 2 bases from V and 5 bases from J, leaving 7 bases between. The CDR3 bases are TGTGCCAGCAGCTTACCCCCAGACAATGAGCAGTTCTTC. It codes for CASSLPPDNEQFF.

The gene calls are TRBV9 and TRBJ2-2, with D tentatively TRBD2 (7 bases). The CDR3 has 16 amino acids. Germline V lookup: CDR1 SGDLS, CDR2 YYNGEE. Trimming removed 0 bases at V and 1 base at J, with 10 bases between. CDR3 in amino acids: CASSVEGGGNTGELFF. Here the CDR3 DNA reads TGTGCCAGCAGCGTAGAGGGAGGGGGGAACACCGGGGAGCTGTTTTTT.

The V gene is TRBV7-9, the J gene TRBJ1-3, with a tentative D call TRBD1 (6 bases). The CDR3 loop spans 13 amino acids. The germline V gene has CDR1 SEHNR and CDR2 FQNEAQ (reference sequence). Trimming shortened V by 5 bases and J by 5 bases, and 10 bases separated the two germline ends. The CDR3 DNA is TGTGCCAGCAGCACGGACAGCAGAAACACCATATATTTT. Translation gives CASSTDSRNTIYF.

The V and J genes are TRBV7-8 and TRBJ2-7, with a weak D call TRBD1 (6 bases). The germline V and J ends were trimmed by 5 bases and 5 bases, with 16 bases remaining between them. CDR1 SGHVS and CDR2 FQNEAQ come from the germline V gene. The CDR3 spans 14 residues. CDR3 residues: CASSADRSLHEQYF. The CDR3 DNA is TGTGCCAGCAGCGCCGACAGGTCGCTCCACGAGCAGTACTTC.

The chain couples TRBV21-1 to TRBJ2-2. TRBV21-1 is tagged as a pseudogene. The CDR3 totals 18 residues. CDR3 bases: TGTGCCAGCAGGAAACGCCGTGATAAGGACGGGAACACCGGGGAGCTGTTTTTT. Amino acids: CASRKRRDKDGNTGELFF.

This clone was counted ten times or more. V usage is TRBV14 and J usage is TRBJ1-5; D might be TRBD1 (5 bases). The CDR3 runs to 13 residues. Trimming left V 0 bases short and J 7 bases short, with 7 bases between. CDR1 is SGHDN and CDR2 is FVKESK in the germline V gene. CDR3: CASSQDWGQPQHF. CDR3 DNA sequence: TGTGCCAGCAGCCAAGATTGGGGGCAGCCCCAGCATTTT.

The V gene is TRBV6-6, the J gene TRBJ1-1; 12 positions match TRBD1. The CDR3 loop spans 19 amino acids. V lost 5 bases and J lost 5; bases outside the gene matches: 18. The germline V gene encodes CDR1 MNHNY and CDR2 SVGAGI (reference sequence). As DNA, the CDR3 is TGTGCCAGCAGTCGAGAGGCCGGTGGGACAGGGGGCGCAAGGACTGAAGCTTTCTTT. It specifies CASSREAGGTGGARTEAFF.

This sequence joins TRBV2 and TRBJ2-3; D not certain. V was shortened by 4 bases and J by 13 bases, with 12 bases between the two germline ends. This CDR3 region has 11 residues. CDR1 and CDR2 from the germline V gene are SNHLY and FYNNEI. The CDR3 DNA is TGTGCCAGCAGTGGAACGGAGCTGGAGTATTTT. Translating it yields CASSGTELEYF.

The chain's CDR3 is CASPSRQTLQETQYF. The CDR3 DNA is TGTGCCAGCCCCTCCCGACAGACCCTACAAGAGACCCAGTACTTC. The chain employs TRBV6-5 and TRBJ2-5; D perhaps matches TRBD1 (5 bases). Germline CDR1 MNHEY, CDR2 SVGAGI. The CDR3 is 15 residues long. Trimming pared 8 bases from V and 2 bases from J, leaving 18 bases between.

The rearrangement joins TRBV5-5 to TRBJ2-3; 7 nucleotides match TRBD1. Trimming removed 3 bases from V and 3 bases from J; junction bases left unmatched: 10. Germline CDR1 is SGHKS and CDR2 is YYEKEE (reference sequence). The CDR3 covers 16 residues. The CDR3 here is CASSSRRGQGTDTQYF. The CDR3, as DNA: TGTGCCAGCAGCTCACGTAGGGGGCAAGGTACAGATACGCAGTATTTT.

The chain carries TRBV18 and TRBJ1-1; 10 bases fit TRBD1. The CDR3 consists of 13 residues. Germline CDR1 and CDR2: KGHSH and LQKENI. J gave up 4 bases and V 6 bases, and 2 bases lay outside the gene matches. The CDR3 region has the DNA TGTGCCAGCTCGAGGACAGGGGGCACTGAAGCTTTCTTT. Translating it yields CASSRTGGTEAFF.

The gene calls are TRBV6-5 and TRBJ1-5, with D tentatively TRBD1 (5 bases). Per the germline V gene, CDR1 is MNHEY and CDR2 is SVGAGI. Deletions cut 5 bases from V and 2 bases from J, with 10 bases between. This CDR3 is built from 14 residues. The CDR3 reads CASSIQEGNQPQHF. As DNA, the CDR3 is TGTGCCAGCAGTATACAGGAGGGCAATCAGCCCCAGCATTTT.

The chain joins TRBV29-1 to TRBJ2-5, with D perhaps matching TRBD1 (5 bases). Germline values: CDR1 SQVTM, CDR2 ANQGSEA. The length of the CDR3 is 13 residues. Trimming removed 4 bases at V and 5 bases at J, with 14 bases between. CDR3 in DNA: TGCAGCGTTGGAGTGGGGCAGGGTGAGACCCAGTACTTC. Amino acids: CSVGVGQGETQYF.

The V gene is TRBV7-6, the J gene TRBJ1-2; 8 bases match TRBD1. Germline V CDR1 and CDR2: SGHVS, FNYEAQ. CDR3 length: 15 residues. V dropped 3 bases and J dropped 8; count of bases not matched to a gene: 11. The CDR3 DNA is TGTGCCAGCAGCTTTCAGGGCAGGGGGCTTGAGGGCTACACCTTC. Its protein is CASSFQGRGLEGYTF.

This clone was seen just once. V gene TRBV9 combines with J gene TRBJ2-7; 8 positions match TRBD1. This CDR3 has 14 amino acids. V was pared by 3 bases and J by 3 bases, with 5 bases of the junction left unmatched. The germline gives CDR1 SGDLS, CDR2 YYNGEE. CDR3 in DNA: TGTGCCAGCAGCGCCGGGGACAGGAACTACGAGCAGTACTTC. Translation gives CASSAGDRNYEQYF.

This clone was counted a single time. Here the CDR3 reads CASSPTETDEKLFF. The CDR3 region has the DNA TGTGCCAGCAGCCCAACGGAAACGGATGAAAAACTGTTTTTT. V usage is TRBV7-8 and J usage is TRBJ1-4; D call uncertain. Trimming removed 5 bases from V and 6 bases from J, with 13 bases in between. The CDR3 runs to 14 residues. Germline V lookup: CDR1 SGHVS, CDR2 FQNEAQ.

This clone was detected only once. The chain links TRBV7-2 to TRBJ1-1; D not certain. With 1 base removed from V and 4 bases from J, the gap between germline ends came to 10 bases. The CDR3 runs to 14 residues. Per germline, CDR1 SGHTA and CDR2 FQGNSA. The CDR3 here is CASSLDRESTEAFF. CDR3 sequence (DNA): TGTGCCAGCAGCTTAGATCGGGAGTCCACTGAAGCTTTCTTT.

V is TRBV6-1 and J is TRBJ2-7; D perhaps matches TRBD1 (6 bases). CDR1 is MNHNS, CDR2 SASEGT, per germline. This CDR3 region has 15 residues. Trimming cost V 0 bases and J 0 bases, with 9 bases left between them. As DNA, the CDR3 is TGTGCCAGCAGTGAAGCGGGGGCCCTCTCCTACGAGCAGTACGTC. Amino acid sequence: CASSEAGALSYEQYV.

V and J are TRBV12-5 and TRBJ2-1; D gene ambiguous. The CDR3 length is 14 residues. With 1 base removed from V and 4 bases from J, the gap between germline ends came to 8 bases. CDR1 and CDR2 (germline): LGHNT, FRNRAP. The CDR3 loop is CASGLEALYNEQFF. The CDR3 region has the DNA TGTGCTAGTGGTTTGGAGGCGTTGTACAATGAGCAGTTCTTC.

This clone was picked up a small number of times. The chain carries TRBV24-1 and TRBJ2-3; D may be TRBD1 or TRBD2 (6 bases each). The CDR3 extends over 15 amino acids. V gave up 7 bases and J gave up 6 bases, with 19 bases separating them. Germline V gene lookup returns CDR1 KGHDR and CDR2 SFDVKD. Here the CDR3 reads CATSHPSGAEDTQYF. Written as DNA, the CDR3 is TGTGCCACCAGCCACCCCTCGGGGGCCGAGGATACGCAGTATTTT.

The chain has TRBV11-1 and TRBJ2-7; no reliable D call. The CDR3 consists of 12 residues. The germline V and J ends were trimmed by 5 bases and 3 bases, with 8 bases remaining between them. The germline gives CDR1 SGHAT, CDR2 FQDESV (reference sequence). CDR3 sequence reads: CASSGQYYEQYF. The CDR3 DNA follows: TGTGCCAGCAGCGGCCAGTACTACGAGCAGTACTTC. Variable domain in full (rest from reference TRBV11-1 and TRBJ2-7): EAEVAQSPRYKITEKSQAVAFWCDPISGHATLYWYRQILGQGPELLVQFQDESVVDDSQLPKDRFSAERLKGVDSTLKIQPAELGDSAMYLCASSGQYYEQYFGPGTRLTVT.

The CDR3 sequence: CASSPVSEYGYTF. In DNA form, the CDR3 reads TGTGCCAGCAGTCCGGTCTCGGAGTATGGCTACACCTTC. The chain couples TRBV28 to TRBJ1-2; no clear D gene. Germline CDR1 MDHEN, CDR2 SYDVKM. V dropped 5 bases and J dropped 5 bases, with 12 bases sitting between them. The CDR3 is made up of 13 amino acids.

The chain couples TRBV7-9 to TRBJ1-4; unclear D gene. The CDR3 is 13 amino acids. Germline CDR1 SEHNR, CDR2 FQNEAQ (reference sequence). Trimming left V 5 bases short and J 8 bases short, with 12 bases between. The DNA of the CDR3 is TGTGCCAGCAGCGTACGGGTTAAGGAAAAACTGTTTTTT. It encodes CASSVRVKEKLFF.

The gene calls are TRBV12-3 or TRBV12-4 and TRBJ1-2; D gene uncertain. The CDR3 runs 13 residues. Trimming took off 2 bases at V and 8 bases at J, with 12 bases between the two ends. CDR3 amino acids: CASSLLEGGGYTF. The CDR3 coding sequence is TGTGCCAGCAGTTTATTGGAAGGTGGGGGCTACACCTTC.

The chain combines TRBV28 with TRBJ1-4; perhaps TRBD1 as D (6 bases). The CDR3 spans 15 residues. Germline-derived CDR1 and CDR2 are MDHEN and SYDVKM. Trimming took off 8 bases at V and 0 bases at J, with 13 bases between the two ends. The CDR3 reads CASGLQGTTNEKLFF. The DNA for the CDR3 is TGTGCCAGCGGATTACAGGGAACAACTAATGAAAAACTGTTTTTT.